The text below deals with one TCR beta chain. TCRdb processed the RT-PCR reads anew with MiXCR; each CDR3 protein has one entry. Of about 680,000 distinct CDR3 sequences listed, 11% to 15% are singletons. CDR3 length: 14 amino acids. Trimming took 6 bases from V and 8 from J, leaving 19 bases between them. The TCR originated in a female donor in good health, serving as a healthy control. The source material was memory CD4+ T cells from blood. V is TRBV12-3 or TRBV12-4 and J is TRBJ1-2; perhaps TRBD1 as D (5 bases). CDR3 in DNA: TGTGCCAGCAGCTGGGGGGGGGATTTGGGAGGCTACACCTTC. It codes for CASSWGGDLGGYTF.